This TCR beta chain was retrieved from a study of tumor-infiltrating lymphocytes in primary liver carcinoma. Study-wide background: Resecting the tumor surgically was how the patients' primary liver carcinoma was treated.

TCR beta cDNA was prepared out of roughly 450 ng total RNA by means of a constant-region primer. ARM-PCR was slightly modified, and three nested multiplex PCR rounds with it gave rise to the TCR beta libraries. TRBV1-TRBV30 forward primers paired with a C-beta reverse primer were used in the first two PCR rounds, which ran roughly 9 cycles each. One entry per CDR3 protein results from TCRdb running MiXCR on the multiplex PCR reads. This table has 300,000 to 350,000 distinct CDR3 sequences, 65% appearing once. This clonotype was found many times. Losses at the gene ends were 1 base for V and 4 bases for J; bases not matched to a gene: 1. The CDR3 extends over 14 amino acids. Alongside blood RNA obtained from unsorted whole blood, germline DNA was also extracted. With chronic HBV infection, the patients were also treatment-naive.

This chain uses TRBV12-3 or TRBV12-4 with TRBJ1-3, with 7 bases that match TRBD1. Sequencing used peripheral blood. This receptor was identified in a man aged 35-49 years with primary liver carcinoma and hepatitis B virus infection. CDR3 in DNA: TGTGCCAGCAGTTTAGGGACAGGAGGAAACACCATATATTTT. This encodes CASSLGTGGNTIYF.